This T cell receptor beta chain is drawn from a study of cytomegalovirus exposure and HLA in healthy donors (dated by TCRdb to about 2017). About the study as a whole: An earlier analysis of roughly 610 of the donors reported 276 Gb of sequence data and 117 million unique TCR beta sequences obtained from around 180 million T cells. The later analysis used no new phenotypic data to find candidate immune exposures, relying instead on TCR beta sequences and their occurrence across donors. The study used immunosequencing to profile the T cell repertoires of several hundred subjects and linked those repertoires to cytomegalovirus serostatus. An early release that covered around 590 HLA-typed donors contained approximately 300 gigabases of sequencing data and tens of millions of unique TCR sequences. Typing coverage differed by locus: A, B, C, DRB1 and DQB1 were typed in about 620-640 donors, DQA1 in 500 to 550, DPA1 in 600 to 610, and DPB1 in approximately 450. Donor age, sex, ethnicity and CMV serostatus were collected together with the repertoire data. A separate validation cohort of 100 to 150 different subjects was used in addition to the roughly 640-subject first cohort. An earlier analysis of 450 to 750 of the donors used high-throughput TCR beta sequencing to judge whether each TCR beta V gene segment behaved as functional or pseudogenic. Genome-wide SNP genotypes for about 55% of the 666 donors were used in a later genetic analysis, which treated that subset as a discovery cohort. A later analysis re-analyzed previously published TCR beta repertoires from 666 donors and added high-resolution HLA genotyping to study TCR occurrence patterns. To predict cytomegalovirus infection status, the study brought together high-throughput TCR immunosequencing, statistical association of individual TCRs with disease status, and machine learning. Every discovery cohort repertoire had been produced on one sequencing platform. A handful of DR-DQ haplotypes were handled as single units for association and clustering because linkage in the cohort was strong. The study aimed to test whether signatures of past pathogen exposure could be identified by cataloging public T cell receptors. HLA typing included class I and class II loci at four-digit resolution. Among the approximately 420 genotyped donors, around 81% belonged to the genetic ancestry cluster associated with self-reported Caucasian donors. On average, about 240,000 unique TCR beta nucleotide sequences were sequenced per donor among 350 to 400 genotyped donors of the cohort, with roughly 18% of those sequences being non-productive. Beyond this particular receptor, the publication reports: According to a later analysis, parvovirus B19, influenza, CMV and Epstein-Barr virus appeared linked to several top co-occurrence clusters. In a later genetic analysis, a missense DCLRE1C variant was associated with V-gene and J-gene trimming of TCR beta chains, and the association was replicated in an independent cohort. In a later analysis, HLA-associated TCR beta chains showed more clonal expansion and lower generation probabilities than non-associated chains that were equally common. The classifier was reported to diagnose cytomegalovirus status with high specificity and sensitivity in both the original and validation cohorts. The cohort was sequenced for TCR beta chains only, and without alpha or paired-chain data the features that could be detected were limited. Specific HLA alleles were associated with 15,000 to 20,000 TCR beta sequences at a false discovery rate of 0.05 in a later analysis. Because HLA typing was unavailable for some donors at each locus, only the typed subset was used in association tests. Immune exposure information for the cohort was limited to CMV serostatus. In vitro tests confirmed that a few of the cytomegalovirus-associated TCR beta chains recognize cytomegalovirus antigens. Because counts were too low, about 15 rarely observed V segments, including chromosome 9 orphons, were left out of the earlier analysis of over 550 of the donors. A later analysis found that most CMV-associated TCR beta chains appeared HLA-restricted, with HLA associations seemingly driven largely by CMV exposure. The study gave a list of about 150 TCR beta chains associated with cytomegalovirus. A cluster of highly shared sequence variants was judged likely to represent a technical artifact of the sequencing pipeline. The authors suggested that the approach could potentially be generalized to other disease states and immunological phenotypes. Linkage disequilibrium might explain the correlated functional status among segregating V segments, but an unknown experimental factor could not be ruled out. When HLA alleles, especially DR and DQ, strongly co-occurred, attributing TCR associations to individual alleles was difficult. A further reported finding was that TCR beta sequences accurately predicted the HLA-A and HLA-B alleles for most subjects in the first cohort. Broadly in line with IMGT annotations, most TCR beta V segments showed up in productive rearrangements about 87% or about 30% of the time in an earlier analysis of several hundred of the donors. Roughly uniform sequencing depth across donors was assumed in presence/absence analyses, although this assumption may not hold. While some public TCRs were present in many individuals, most TCR sequences turned up only very rarely across donors. According to a later genetic analysis, donors in an Asian-associated ancestry cluster had fewer N-insertions in productive TCRs than the approximately 700-donor mean. The 87-base-pair reads could not distinguish some IMGT-functional V segments, including TRBV6-2 and TRBV6-3, so those segments were excluded. According to a later analysis, TCR association rates differed among HLA loci, with DRB1 alleles showing the most associated TCRs and HLA-C alleles showing the fewest.

In total, roughly 670 healthy bone marrow donors made up the cohort. At the time of sampling, all cohort members were nominally healthy, though unrecorded immune exposures were likely present. The donor was CMV seronegative and belonged to the group of 350 or so seronegative cohort members. Every donor gave a peripheral blood sample, and the peripheral blood mononuclear cells from that sample were used for TCR beta sequencing. Genomic DNA was extracted from the blood cell samples with the Qiagen DNeasy Blood Extraction Kit. The germline V gene yields ENHRY for CDR1 and SYGVKD for CDR2. From cysteine to phenylalanine, the CDR3 is 11 amino acids long. The entry retains the CDR3 DNA only, 33 bases that are in frame from base 1. V is clipped by 8 bases and J by 2 bases, and the sequence between their germline boundaries is 3 bases long. The library was generated by the immunoSEQ multiplex PCR assay. A mixture of 60 forward primers for TCR Vbeta segments and 13 reverse primers for TCR Jbeta segments was used in the multiplex PCR. Amplification of the CDR3 region of rearranged TCR beta genes was performed with a multiplex PCR assay on genomic DNA. Amplified TCR beta libraries were sequenced as 87-base-pair reads on the Illumina HiSeq System. On the study's bioinformatics: A later analysis counted some 74 million unique TCR beta chains across the 550 to 800 repertoires, and approximately 11 million of these chains were shared by at least two donors. Raw reads were error-corrected and collapsed into unique sequences by a nearest-neighbor algorithm in which closely related sequences were merged to remove PCR and sequencing errors. CDR3 sequences were aligned to IMGT reference sequences to assign V, D and J gene segments. For a sequence to be retained, a match of at least six nucleotides to both a V gene segment and a J gene segment was required. A rearrangement counted as productive if the CDR3 had no stop codons and remained in frame with V and J, and every other rearrangement counted as non-productive. CDR3 was defined by IMGT convention, running from the second conserved V-encoded cysteine to the conserved J-encoded phenylalanine. Sequences without an unambiguous match to a single V gene segment were excluded from the earlier analysis of almost 600 of the donors. An earlier analysis of roughly 590 of the donors called V segments functional above 56.7% productive rearrangements and segregating when the between-donor standard deviation exceeded 5%. A statistical classification framework was built to diagnose cytomegalovirus status from the catalog of TCR beta chain sequences. A later analysis assigned V and J genes by comparing TCR nucleotide sequences with IMGT/GENE-DB human TR gene sequences. The TCRdist pipeline was used in a later analysis to assign CDR3 sequences and most-parsimonious VDJ recombination scenarios. A later analysis defined each TCR beta chain by its CDR3 amino acid sequence plus V-gene family, and excluded reads lacking a unique V-gene family. As a way to deal with suspected cross-contamination and a sequencing artifact, a later analysis dropped 450 to 600 nucleotide sequences that were highly shared and had low generation probability. A later analysis calculated a clonal expansion index for each public chain from normalized within-repertoire ranks of inferred template counts. Generation probabilities in a later analysis came from a VDJ recombination model fitted to out-of-frame rearrangements, and those results were checked against IGoR. Hypergeometric tests were used in a later analysis to score TCR-TCR, TCR-HLA and TCR-CMV co-occurrence, with a repertoire-size bias correction applied to the TCR pairs. In a later analysis, false discovery rates were estimated by permuting HLA or CMV assignments 20 times. In a later analysis, co-occurring TCRs were grouped with DBSCAN, and TCRdist sequence similarity was added when clustering was performed within HLA-allele-positive subsets. Co-occurrence clustering excluded repertoires with fewer than 30,000 or more than 120,000 public chains, plus five with anomalous nucleotide sharing. The table comes from immuneACCESS by way of TCRdb, which keeps in-frame sequences with V and J called. Part of the clones is missing from these tables; in studies checked, under half for an unresolved V gene and the rest for unknown reasons. From that table come the V and J calls and clone size; the DNA was used to work out D and trimming. The sample records around 280,000 clones, roughly 90% of which are singletons. The ten largest clones capture 2% to 3% of the sample.

A note on this clone: The clone's antigen remains unknown. No base qualities exist here, and no much larger clone lies one base off it.

This clonotype was sampled from a woman between 18 and 30 years old in good health and CMV-seronegative. The sequenced sample was PBMCs. The V and J genes are TRBV10-3 and TRBJ2-2, with no D gene named confidently. The nucleotide sequence reads TGTGCCATCTTAAACACCGGGGAGCTGTTTTTT. The encoded protein is CAILNTGELFF.